The present entry profiles one T cell receptor (beta chain) with its context. Its cognate antigen is unknown. This entry comes from a study of blood T cells in healthy people across ages. Study-wide points: Getting older went along with TCR beta diversity per million T cells dropping roughly linearly. Estimates of total diversity, which came from one million sequenced T cells, were considered to be underestimates.

The second PCR ran roughly 7 to 12 cycles with a sample-barcoded 5' primer and J-beta primers. TCRdb processed the 5' RACE reads anew with MiXCR; each CDR3 protein has one entry. The top ten hold around 18% of the sample, which has approximately 800,000 distinct CDR3 sequences, around 45% seen once. Germline V gene sequence: CDR1 SGHDT, CDR2 YYEEEE. The CDR3 sequence is 14 residues long. V was clipped by 4 bases and J by 5 bases; unmatched bases: 7. Caucasian individuals from Russia who were healthy and aged 6 to 90 acted as donors. Extraction of total RNA produced a minimum of 6 micrograms from each sample.

V usage is TRBV5-6 and J usage is TRBJ1-2, with 8 bases that match TRBD1. The receptor's source is a man aged 80 or over in good health. The material sequenced was blood. This CDR3 is CASSTRTGIYGYTF. The CDR3, as DNA: TGTGCCAGCAGCACACGGACAGGGATTTATGGCTACACCTTC.